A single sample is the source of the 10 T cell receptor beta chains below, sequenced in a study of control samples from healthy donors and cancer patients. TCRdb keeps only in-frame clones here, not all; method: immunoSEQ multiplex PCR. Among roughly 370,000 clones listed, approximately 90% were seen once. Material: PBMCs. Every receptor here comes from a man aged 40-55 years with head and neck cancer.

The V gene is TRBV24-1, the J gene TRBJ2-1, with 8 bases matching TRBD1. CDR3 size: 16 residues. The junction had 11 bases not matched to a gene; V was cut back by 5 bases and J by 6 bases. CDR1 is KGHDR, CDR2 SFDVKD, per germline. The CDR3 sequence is CATSVLRGPNFNEQFF. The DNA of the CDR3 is TGTGCCACCAGTGTCCTCAGGGGGCCAAATTTCAATGAGCAGTTCTTC.

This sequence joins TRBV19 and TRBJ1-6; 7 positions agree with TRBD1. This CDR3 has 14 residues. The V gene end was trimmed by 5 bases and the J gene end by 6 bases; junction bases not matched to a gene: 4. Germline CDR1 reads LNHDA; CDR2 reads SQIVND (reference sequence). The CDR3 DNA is TGTGCCAGTAGTCAGACAGGGTCTAATTCACCCCTCCACTTT. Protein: CASSQTGSNSPLHF.

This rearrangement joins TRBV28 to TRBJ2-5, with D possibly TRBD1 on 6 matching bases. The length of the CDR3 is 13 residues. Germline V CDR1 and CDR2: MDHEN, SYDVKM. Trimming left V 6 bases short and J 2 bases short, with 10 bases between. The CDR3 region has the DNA TGTGCCAGCAGCTATCAGGGGCAAGAGACCCAGTACTTC. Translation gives CASSYQGQETQYF.

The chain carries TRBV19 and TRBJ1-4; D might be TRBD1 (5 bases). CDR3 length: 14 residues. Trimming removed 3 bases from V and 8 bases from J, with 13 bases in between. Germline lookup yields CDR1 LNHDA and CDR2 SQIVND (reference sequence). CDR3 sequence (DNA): TGTGCCAGTAGTATTGAAAGACCAGGGGAAAAACTGTTTTTT. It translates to CASSIERPGEKLFF.

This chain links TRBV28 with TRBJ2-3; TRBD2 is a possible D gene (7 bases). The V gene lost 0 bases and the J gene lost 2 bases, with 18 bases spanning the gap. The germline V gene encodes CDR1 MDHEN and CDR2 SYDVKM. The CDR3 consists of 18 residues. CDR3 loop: CASSLWGEKGGFTDTQYF. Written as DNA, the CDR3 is TGTGCCAGCAGTTTATGGGGCGAAAAGGGGGGGTTCACAGATACGCAGTATTTT. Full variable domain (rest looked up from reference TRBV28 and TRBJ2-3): DVKVTQSSRYLVKRTGEKVFLECVQDMDHENMFWYRQDPGLGLRLIYFSYDVKMKEKGDIPEGYSVSREKKERFSLILESASTNQTSMYLCASSLWGEKGGFTDTQYFGPGTRLTVL.

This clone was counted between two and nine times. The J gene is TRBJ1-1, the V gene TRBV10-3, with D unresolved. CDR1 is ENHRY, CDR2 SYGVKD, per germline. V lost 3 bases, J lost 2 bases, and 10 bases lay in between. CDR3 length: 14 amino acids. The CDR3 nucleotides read TGTGCCATCAGTGATCGAGCGGACAACACTGAAGCTTTCTTT. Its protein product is CAISDRADNTEAFF.

CDR3 sequence: CASSRTGGNEKLFF. The CDR3 DNA is TGTGCCAGTAGCCGGACAGGGGGCAATGAAAAACTGTTTTTT. The J gene is TRBJ1-4, the V gene TRBV19; 11 positions agree with TRBD1. Germline trimming cut 6 bases from V and 5 bases from J; bases unmatched to any gene: 2. CDR3 length: 14 residues. The germline V gene encodes CDR1 LNHDA and CDR2 SQIVND (reference sequence).

CDR3 in DNA: TGTGCCAGCAGCCCAACCGGGACTAGCGTCCTGAACACCGGGGAGCTGTTTTTT. This gives the protein CASSPTGTSVLNTGELFF. The chain employs TRBV7-3 and TRBJ2-2, with 10 bases matching TRBD2. Germline V gene data show CDR1 as SGHTA and CDR2 as FQGTGA. After removal of 5 bases from V and 1 base from J, the junction contained 10 bases not matched to a gene. This CDR3 spans 18 amino acids.

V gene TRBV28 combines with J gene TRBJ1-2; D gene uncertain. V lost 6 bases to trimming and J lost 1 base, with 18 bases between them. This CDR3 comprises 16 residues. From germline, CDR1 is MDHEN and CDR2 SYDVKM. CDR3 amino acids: CASRTSIRNRNYGYTF. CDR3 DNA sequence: TGTGCCAGCAGAACATCGATCCGAAATCGTAACTATGGCTACACCTTC.

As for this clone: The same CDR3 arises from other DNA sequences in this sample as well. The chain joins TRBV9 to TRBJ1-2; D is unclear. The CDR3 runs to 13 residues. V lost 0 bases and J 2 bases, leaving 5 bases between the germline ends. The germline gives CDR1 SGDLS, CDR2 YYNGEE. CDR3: CASSVDRNYGYTF. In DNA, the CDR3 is TGTGCCAGCAGCGTAGACAGAAACTATGGCTACACCTTC.